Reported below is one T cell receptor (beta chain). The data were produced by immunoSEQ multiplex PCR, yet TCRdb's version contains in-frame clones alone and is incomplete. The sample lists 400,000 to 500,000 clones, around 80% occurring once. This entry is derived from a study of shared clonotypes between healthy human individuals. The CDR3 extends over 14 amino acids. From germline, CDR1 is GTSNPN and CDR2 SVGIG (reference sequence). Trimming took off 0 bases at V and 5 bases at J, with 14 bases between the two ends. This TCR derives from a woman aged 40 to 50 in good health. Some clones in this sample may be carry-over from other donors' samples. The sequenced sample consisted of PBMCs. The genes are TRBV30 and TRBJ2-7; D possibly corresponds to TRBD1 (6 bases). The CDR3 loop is CAWSVLGRGDEQYF. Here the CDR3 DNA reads TGTGCCTGGAGTGTATTGGGCAGGGGTGACGAGCAGTACTTC.